The TCR beta chain under discussion was sequenced for a study of T cells in Graves' hyperthyroidism and ophthalmopathy. About the research overall: It was at initial diagnosis, before any treatment, that peripheral blood was collected.

This clonotype was counted ten times or more. Exclusion of patients followed from uncontrolled infection, other autoimmune disease, pregnancy or lactation. RNA transcripts yielded amplified TCR beta CDR3 regions. HTBI primers were the set used in a first-round RT-PCR of the TCR CDR3. TCRdb ran MiXCR on the multiplex PCR reads and lists one entry per CDR3 protein. The data hold hundreds of thousands of distinct CDR3 sequences, with around 15% observed a single time. Germline CDR1 reads DFQATT; CDR2 reads SNEGSKA (reference sequence). V dropped 3 bases and J dropped 4; count of bases not matched to a gene: 7. The CDR3 sequence is 15 residues long.

The source material was blood. This sequence joins TRBV20-1 and TRBJ2-3; 10 positions agree with TRBD2. The source is a woman in her 30s with Graves' hyperthyroidism. The CDR3 loop reads CSASSRTSGPDTQYF. CDR3 coding DNA: TGCAGTGCTAGCTCCAGGACTAGCGGCCCAGATACGCAGTATTTT.